This T cell receptor beta chain came from a study of blood T cell repertoires in COVID-19. The assay was immunoSEQ multiplex PCR, and TCRdb's table has in-frame clones only and misses some. Among 200,000 to 300,000 clones, 80% to 90% were seen once, and the ten largest hold about 3.4%. Before they entered the study, exposed participants had met a COVID-19 case within 2 weeks. The CDR3 runs to 16 residues. Germline values: CDR1 LGHDT, CDR2 YNNKEL (reference sequence). The V segment lost 1 base and the J segment 4 bases; nucleotides outside the gene matches: 6. Input material: PBMCs or T cells enriched from blood (not recorded which). This clonotype was obtained from a middle-aged woman who had been exposed to COVID-19. V and J are TRBV3-1 (or the pseudogene TRBV3-2) and TRBJ2-1, with 8 bases matching TRBD2. The CDR3 region is CASSQALAAVYNEQFF. DNA for the CDR3: TGTGCCAGCAGCCAAGCACTAGCGGCGGTTTACAATGAGCAGTTCTTC.